These T cell receptor beta chains were read from a single sample in a study of blood T cell repertoires in COVID-19. TCRdb's table, derived via immunoSEQ multiplex PCR, lists solely in-frame clones and lacks some. The top ten hold under 4% of the sample, which has about 220,000 clones, roughly nine tenths seen once. Sequencing used PBMCs or T cells enriched from blood (not recorded which). The receptors were gathered from a woman between 18 and 29 years old in a cohort exposed to, infected with or recovered from COVID-19 (not recorded which). CDR3s leave out the opening cysteine and the closing phenylalanine or tryptophan. A D gene is named only where the DNA matches it firmly.

TRBJ1-2 | 11 | . | TRBV20-1 | SASEDSGYGYT
TRBJ2-2 | 13 | TRBD2 | TRBV5-1 | ASSFRGEDTGELF
TRBJ2-1 | 13 | TRBD2 | TRBV5-1 | ASSLALAGRNEQF
TRBJ2-1 | 10 | . | TRBV27 | ASARGYNEQF
TRBJ2-3 | 13 | . | TRBV5-1 | ASSLERSGRDTQY
TRBJ2-3 | 12 | TRBD1 | TRBV6-6 | ASSNRQGKDTQY
TRBJ1-6 | 13 | . | TRBV2 | ASSTSSGVDSPLH
TRBJ1-5 | 13 | . | TRBV19 | ASSIPGQGNQPQH
TRBJ1-2 | 11 | . | TRBV25-1 | ASSESVEYGYT
TRBJ2-7 | 12 | TRBD2 | TRBV18 | ASSPREGNYEQY
TRBJ1-4 | 12 | . | TRBV2 | ASSEVQINEKLF
TRBJ2-5 | 13 | . | TRBV18 | ASSPPGRGLETQY
TRBJ1-2 | 13 | . | TRBV5-1 | ASRPGGNLNYGYT
TRBJ1-3 | 14 | TRBD1 | TRBV9 | ASSETGLGSGNTIY
TRBJ1-2 | 13 | TRBD1 | TRBV10-3 | AISSPGQFPYGYT
TRBJ1-1 | 12 | . | TRBV9 | ASSQRPSNTEAF
TRBJ2-7 | 11 | TRBD1 | TRBV27 | ASSPGTAYEQY
TRBJ2-3 | 12 | . | TRBV7-9 | ASSRDSSTDTQY
TRBJ1-1 | 11 | . | TRBV7-9 | ASLTGMNTEAF
TRBJ2-3 | 13 | TRBD2 | TRBV6-5 | ASTVASGATDTQY
TRBJ2-7 | 14 | TRBD2 | TRBV6-1 | ASSEAGGVPSYEQY
TRBJ1-1 | 11 | . | TRBV7-3 | ASSKRQETEAF
TRBJ2-7 | 14 | TRBD1 | TRBV11-2 | ASSPRPGTGFHEQY
TRBJ1-3 | 12 | . | TRBV5-1 | ASSLAAGRNTIY
TRBJ1-2 | 10 | . | TRBV7-9 | ASSAVTDGYT
TRBJ2-3 | 14 | TRBD2 | TRBV14 | ASSLLAGPMGNTQY
TRBJ1-5 | 14 | . | TRBV6-1 | ASSDQALLSNQPQH
TRBJ2-1 | 11 | TRBD2 | TRBV2 | ASRTLAENEQF
TRBJ1-5 | 13 | TRBD1 | TRBV2 | ASSVGGGSNQPQH
TRBJ2-7 | 11 | . | TRBV28 | ASRLTDSYEQY
TRBJ2-1 | 16 | TRBD2 | TRBV7-6 | ASSLVIPSGDSYNEQF
TRBJ2-1 | 11 | . | TRBV11-2 | ASSLGTTNEQF
TRBJ1-1 | 11 | TRBD1 | TRBV19 | ASGDSMNTEAF
TRBJ1-6 | 12 | . | TRBV10-3 | AISEGVGNSPLH
TRBJ1-6 | 11 | TRBD1 | TRBV7-3 | ASSPDRNSPLH
TRBJ1-2 | 12 | . | TRBV20-1 | SASPTGNGYGYT
TRBJ1-2 | 13 | TRBD1 | TRBV12-5 | ASGSSGQGRDGYT
TRBJ2-1 | 13 | TRBD1 | TRBV19 | ASSSRQGGSNEQF
TRBJ2-5 | 10 | . | TRBV6-5 | ASQIRLETQY
TRBJ1-2 | 11 | . | TRBV3-1/TRBV3-2 | ASSPTRVYGYT
TRBJ1-6 | 12 | . | TRBV2 | ASSEDSRYSPLH
TRBJ2-3 | 12 | . | TRBV9 | ASSVTPSTDTQY
TRBJ2-1 | 15 | . | TRBV19 | ASSKGTGGRSYNEQF
TRBJ1-1 | 12 | . | TRBV18 | ASSPPEANTEAF
TRBJ1-5 | 13 | TRBD1 | TRBV5-1 | ASSLDGTEYQPQH
TRBJ1-5 | 14 | TRBD1 | TRBV2 | ASSEQGVIGNQPQH